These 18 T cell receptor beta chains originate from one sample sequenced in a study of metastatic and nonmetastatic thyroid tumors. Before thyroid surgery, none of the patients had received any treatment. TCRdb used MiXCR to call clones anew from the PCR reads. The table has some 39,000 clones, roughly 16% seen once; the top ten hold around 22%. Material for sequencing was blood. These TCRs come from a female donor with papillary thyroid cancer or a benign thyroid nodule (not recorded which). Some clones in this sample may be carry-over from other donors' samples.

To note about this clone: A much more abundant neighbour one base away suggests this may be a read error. The CDR3 coding sequence is TGTGCCAGCAGTTCCGGACTAGTGGGGGGTACCGGGGAGCTGTTTTTT. This encodes CASSSGLVGGTGELFF. The V gene is TRBV28, the J gene TRBJ2-2; 7 bases are shared with TRBD2. The germline V gene encodes CDR1 MDHEN and CDR2 SYDVKM. This CDR3 region has 16 residues. V shed 4 bases, J shed 5 bases, and the junction held 10 bases outside the gene matches.

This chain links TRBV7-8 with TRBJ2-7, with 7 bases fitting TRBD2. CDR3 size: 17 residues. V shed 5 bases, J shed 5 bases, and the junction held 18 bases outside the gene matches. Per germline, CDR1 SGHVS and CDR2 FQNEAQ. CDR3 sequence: CASSRSTGLAEPDEQYF. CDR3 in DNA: TGTGCCAGCAGCCGCTCTACGGGCCTAGCGGAGCCCGACGAGCAGTACTTC.

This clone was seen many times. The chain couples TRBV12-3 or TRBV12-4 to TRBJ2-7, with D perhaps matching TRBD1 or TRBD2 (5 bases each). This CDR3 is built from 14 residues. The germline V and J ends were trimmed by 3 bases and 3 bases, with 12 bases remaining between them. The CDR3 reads CASSFSGGVYEQYF. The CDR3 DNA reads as TGTGCCAGCAGTTTCTCTGGGGGAGTCTACGAGCAGTACTTC.

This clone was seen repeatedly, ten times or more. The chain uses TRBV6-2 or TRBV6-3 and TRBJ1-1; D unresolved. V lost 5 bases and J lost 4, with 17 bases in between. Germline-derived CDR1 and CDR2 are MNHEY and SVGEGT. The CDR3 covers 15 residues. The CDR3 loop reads CASSNPGPWGTEAFF. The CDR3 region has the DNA TGTGCCAGCAGTAACCCCGGGCCCTGGGGCACTGAAGCTTTCTTT.

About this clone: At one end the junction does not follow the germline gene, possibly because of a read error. The CDR3 spells CASSLSQGWDTGELLF. The CDR3 nucleotides read TGTGCCAGCAGCTTATCTCAGGGGTGGGACACCGGGGAGCTGCTTTTT. V gene TRBV7-8 combines with J gene TRBJ2-2, with D perhaps matching TRBD1 (6 bases). The CDR3 contains 16 residues. Germline V lookup: CDR1 SGHVS, CDR2 FQNEAQ. Supplemented by reference TRBV7-8 and TRBJ2-2, the full variable domain reads GAGVSQSPRYKVAKRGQDVALRCDPISGHVSLFWYQQALGQGPEFLTYFQNEAQLDKSGLPSDRFFAERPEGSVSTLKIQRTQQEDSAVYLCASSLSQGWDTGELLFGEGSRLTVL.

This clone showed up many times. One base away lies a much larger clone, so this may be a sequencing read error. The CDR3 DNA reads TGTGCCAGCAGCTTACAGGGAATTAGACGGTACTTC. As protein: CASSLQGIRRYF. The rearrangement uses TRBV11-2 and TRBJ2-7; weak D call: TRBD1 (5 bases). This CDR3 contains 12 residues. The V gene's germline CDR1 is SGHAT and CDR2 FQNNGV. Deletions cut 2 bases from V and 12 bases from J, with 14 bases between.

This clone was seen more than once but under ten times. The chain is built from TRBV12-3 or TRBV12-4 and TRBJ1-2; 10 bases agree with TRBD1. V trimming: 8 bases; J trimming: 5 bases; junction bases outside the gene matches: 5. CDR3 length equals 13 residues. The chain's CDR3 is CASRQGARYGYTF. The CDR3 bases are TGTGCCAGCCGACAGGGGGCGCGATATGGCTACACCTTC.

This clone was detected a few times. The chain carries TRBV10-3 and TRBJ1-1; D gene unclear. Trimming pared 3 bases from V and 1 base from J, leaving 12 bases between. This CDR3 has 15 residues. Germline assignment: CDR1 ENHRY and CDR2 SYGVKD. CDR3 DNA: TGTGCCATCAGTGAAGGACCGACGGGGAACACTGAAGCTTTCTTT. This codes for CAISEGPTGNTEAFF.

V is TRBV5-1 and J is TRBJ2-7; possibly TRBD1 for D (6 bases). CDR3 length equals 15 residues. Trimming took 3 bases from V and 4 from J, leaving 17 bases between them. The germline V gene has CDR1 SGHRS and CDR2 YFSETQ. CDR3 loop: CASSSSVGQGYEQYF. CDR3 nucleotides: TGCGCCAGCAGCTCCTCCGTAGGGCAGGGGTACGAGCAGTACTTC. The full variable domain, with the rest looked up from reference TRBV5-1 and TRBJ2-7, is KAGVTQTPRYLIKTRGQQVTLSCSPISGHRSVSWYQQTPGQGLQFLFEYFSETQRNKGNFPGRFSGRQFSNSRSEMNVSTLELGDSALYLCASSSSVGQGYEQYFGPGTRLTVT.

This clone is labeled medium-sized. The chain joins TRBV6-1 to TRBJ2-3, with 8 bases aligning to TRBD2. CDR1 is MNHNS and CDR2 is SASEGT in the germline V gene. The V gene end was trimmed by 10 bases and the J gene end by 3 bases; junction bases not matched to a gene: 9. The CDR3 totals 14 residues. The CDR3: CAISSSGGTDTQYF. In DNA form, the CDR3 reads TGTGCCATCTCGTCCTCGGGAGGGACAGATACGCAGTATTTT.

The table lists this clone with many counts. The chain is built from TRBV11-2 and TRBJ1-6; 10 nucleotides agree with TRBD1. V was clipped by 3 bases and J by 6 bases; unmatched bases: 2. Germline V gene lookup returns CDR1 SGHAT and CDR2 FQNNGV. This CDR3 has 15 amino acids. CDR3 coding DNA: TGTGCCAGCAGCTTGACAGGGGGCCGTAATTCACCCCTCCACTTT. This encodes CASSLTGGRNSPLHF.

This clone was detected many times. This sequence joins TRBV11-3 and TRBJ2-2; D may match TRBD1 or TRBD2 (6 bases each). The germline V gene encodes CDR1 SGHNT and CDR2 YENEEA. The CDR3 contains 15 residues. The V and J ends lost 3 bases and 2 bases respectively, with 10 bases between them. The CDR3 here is CASSFSGANTGELFF. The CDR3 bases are TGTGCCAGCAGCTTTTCGGGGGCCAACACCGGGGAGCTGTTTTTT. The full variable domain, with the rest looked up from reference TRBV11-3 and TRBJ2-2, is EAGVVQSPRYKIIEKKQPVAFWCNPISGHNTLYWYLQNLGQGPELLIRYENEEAVDDSQLPKDRFSAERLKGVDSTLKIQPAELGDSAVYLCASSFSGANTGELFFGEGSRLTVL.

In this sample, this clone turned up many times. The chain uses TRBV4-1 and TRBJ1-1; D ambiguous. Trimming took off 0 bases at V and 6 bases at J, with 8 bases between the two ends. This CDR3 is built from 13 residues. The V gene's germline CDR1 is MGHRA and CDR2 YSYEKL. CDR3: CASSQDWVAEAFF. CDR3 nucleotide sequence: TGCGCCAGCAGCCAAGATTGGGTCGCTGAAGCTTTCTTT.

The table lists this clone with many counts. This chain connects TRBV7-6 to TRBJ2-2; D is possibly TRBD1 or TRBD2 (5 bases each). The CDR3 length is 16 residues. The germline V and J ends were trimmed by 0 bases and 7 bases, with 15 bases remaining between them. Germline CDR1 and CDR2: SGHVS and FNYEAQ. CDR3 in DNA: TGTGCCAGCAGCTTAGCGTTCCGGGGCGTAAGCGGGGAGCTGTTTTTT. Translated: CASSLAFRGVSGELFF.

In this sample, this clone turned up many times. The CDR3 sequence: CASSSEGHSGNTIYF. The CDR3 nucleotides read TGTGCCAGCAGTTCAGAGGGCCACTCTGGAAACACCATATATTTT. The V and J genes are TRBV28 and TRBJ1-3; D gene ambiguous. Germline V gene data show CDR1 as MDHEN and CDR2 as SYDVKM. V was trimmed by 4 bases and J by 0 bases, leaving 10 bases between them. The CDR3 is 15 amino acids.

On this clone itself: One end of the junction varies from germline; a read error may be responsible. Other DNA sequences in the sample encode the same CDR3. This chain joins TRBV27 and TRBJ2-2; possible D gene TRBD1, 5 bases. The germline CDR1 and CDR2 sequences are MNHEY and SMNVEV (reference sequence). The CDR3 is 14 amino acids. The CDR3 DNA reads TGCGCCAGCTACGGCAGGATAAGCACAGGTGAGCTGTTTTTT. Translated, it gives CASYGRISTGELFF.

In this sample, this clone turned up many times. The DNA of the CDR3 is TGTGCCAGCAGCCACATCAGCAGGGGGCGCGATGGCTACACCTTC. Its protein is CASSHISRGRDGYTF. V and J are TRBV3-1 and TRBJ1-2; 8 nucleotides match TRBD1. The V gene's germline CDR1 is LGHDT and CDR2 YNNKEL (reference sequence). There are 15 residues in the CDR3. J lost 6 bases, V lost 3 bases, and 9 bases had no gene match.

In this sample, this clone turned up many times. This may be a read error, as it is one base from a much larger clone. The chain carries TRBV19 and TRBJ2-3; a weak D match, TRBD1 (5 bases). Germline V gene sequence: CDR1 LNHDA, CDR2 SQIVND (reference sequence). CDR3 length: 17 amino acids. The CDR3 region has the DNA TGTGTCAGTAACGACCCAGGGCTTCCGGACGGCACAGATACGCAGTATTTT. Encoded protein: CVSNDPGLPDGTDTQYF.